This T cell receptor (beta chain) was captured by sequencing in a study of cytomegalovirus exposure and HLA in healthy donors. Healthy donors of bone marrow made up the group. Study observations and caveats: Immune exposure information comprised only CMV serostatus. Among CMV-associated TCR beta chains, most appeared HLA-restricted in a later analysis.

Of note for this clone: What it binds is unknown.

V lost 7 bases, J lost 7 bases, and 9 bases stayed unmatched. CDR1 and CDR2 (germline): LNHNV, YYDKDF (reference sequence). The CDR3 contains 15 residues. The PCR employed 60 Vbeta primers together with 13 Jbeta primers. Clones were sequenced by immunoSEQ multiplex PCR, and TCRdb holds only the in-frame ones, with some missing. The data show more than 140,000 clones, approximately 82% seen once. Sequencing input: PBMCs. V and J are TRBV15 and TRBJ2-4; 11 bases are shared with TRBD2. The TCR originated in a woman in her forties in good health and CMV-seronegative. In DNA, the CDR3 is TGTGCCACCAAATCTTTAGCGGGAGGGGTGAACATTCAGTACTTC. Encoded protein: CATKSLAGGVNIQYF.